Below are 2 T cell receptor beta chains sequenced from a single sample in a study of blood T cells in healthy people across ages. Alongside a J-beta primer mix, a sample-barcoded 5' primer served in a second PCR lasting 7 to 11 cycles. Each CDR3 protein is one row after TCRdb ran MiXCR on the 5' RACE reads. This table has roughly 2 million distinct CDR3 sequences, 40% to 55% appearing once. The specimen was blood. These receptors all stem from a woman between 40 and 50 years old in good health.

This chain links TRBV7-8 with TRBJ2-7; D gene uncertain. TRBJ2-5 matches the DNA end more closely, so the J call is doubtful. In germline, CDR1 is SGHVS, CDR2 FQNEAQ. CDR3 length equals 12 residues. CDR3 nucleotide sequence: TGTGCCAGCAGCTTAATCGGAAAGACCCAGTACTTC. Protein sequence: CASSLIGKTQYF.

The chain has TRBV29-1 and TRBJ1-4, with unresolved D. Germline V gene lookup returns CDR1 SQVTM and CDR2 ANQGSEA. Trimming left V 3 bases short and J 10 bases short, with 18 bases between. The CDR3 runs 14 residues. This CDR3 reads CSVDLEGLGGKLFF. Here the CDR3 DNA reads TGCAGCGTTGACCTGGAGGGCCTGGGAGGAAAACTGTTTTTT.